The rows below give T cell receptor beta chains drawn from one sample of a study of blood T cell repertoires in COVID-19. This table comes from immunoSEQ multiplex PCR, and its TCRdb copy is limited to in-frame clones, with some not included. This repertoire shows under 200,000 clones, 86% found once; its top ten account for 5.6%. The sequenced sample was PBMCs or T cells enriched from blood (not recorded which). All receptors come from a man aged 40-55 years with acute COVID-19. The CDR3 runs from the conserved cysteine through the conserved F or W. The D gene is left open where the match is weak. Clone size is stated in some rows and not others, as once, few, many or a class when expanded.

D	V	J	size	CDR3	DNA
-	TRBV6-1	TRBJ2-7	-	CASSPRAAGHEQYF	TGTGCCAGCAGCCCCCGGGCAGCGGGCCACGAGCAGTACTTC
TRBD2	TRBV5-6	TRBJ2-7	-	CASSPGTSGTSSYEQYF	TGTGCCAGCAGCCCGGGGACTAGCGGGACTAGCTCCTACGAGCAGTACTTC
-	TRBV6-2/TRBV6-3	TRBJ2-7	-	CASGLGAVYEQYF	TGTGCCAGCGGTTTGGGGGCAGTTTACGAGCAGTACTTC
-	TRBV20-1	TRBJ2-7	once	CSARDGFEQYF	TGCAGTGCTAGAGACGGGTTCGAGCAGTACTTC
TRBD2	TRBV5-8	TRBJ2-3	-	CASSRLASSWGTDTQYF	TGTGCCAGCAGCAGACTAGCGTCCTCCTGGGGCACAGATACGCAGTATTTT
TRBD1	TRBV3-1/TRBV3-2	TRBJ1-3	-	CASSRQGGNTIYF	TGTGCCAGCAGCCGACAGGGAGGAAACACCATATATTTT
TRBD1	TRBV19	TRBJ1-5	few	CASNVQGYQPQHF	TGTGCCAGTAATGTACAGGGGTATCAGCCCCAGCATTTT
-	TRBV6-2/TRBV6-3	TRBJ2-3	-	CASSYGYRGNPTDTQYF	TGTGCCAGCAGTTACGGGTATAGGGGAAACCCCACAGATACGCAGTATTTT
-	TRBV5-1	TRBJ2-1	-	CASSNQASSYNEQFF	TGCGCCAGCTCCAACCAGGCGAGCTCCTACAATGAGCAGTTCTTC
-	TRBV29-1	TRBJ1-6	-	CSVRTDSNNSPLHF	TGCAGCGTACGGACAGATTCCAATAATTCACCCCTCCACTTT
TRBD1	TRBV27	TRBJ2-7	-	CASTGTASQQYF	TGTGCCAGCACCGGGACAGCTAGCCAGCAGTACTTC
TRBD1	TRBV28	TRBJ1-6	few	CASSFTTGGQSPLHF	TGTGCCAGCAGTTTCACGACAGGGGGCCAATCACCCCTCCACTTT
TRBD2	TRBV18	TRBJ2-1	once	CASSPIGTTSSYNEQFF	TGTGCCAGCTCACCGATCGGGACTACGAGCTCCTACAATGAGCAGTTCTTC
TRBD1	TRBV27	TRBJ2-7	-	CASSFHTGTALHEQYF	TGTGCCAGCAGTTTTCACACCGGGACAGCACTCCACGAGCAGTACTTC
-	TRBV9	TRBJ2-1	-	CASSPEGGYNEQFF	TGTGCCAGCAGCCCTGAGGGGGGGTACAATGAGCAGTTCTTC
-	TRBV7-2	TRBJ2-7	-	CASSLEGGYEQYF	TGTGCCAGCAGCTTAGAAGGGGGCTACGAGCAGTACTTC
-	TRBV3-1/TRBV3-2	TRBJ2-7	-	CASSQRATARHF	TGTGCCAGCAGCCAACGCGCGACAGCCCGACACTTC
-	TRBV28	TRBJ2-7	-	CASSSGMDEQYF	TGTGCCAGCAGTTCAGGTATGGACGAGCAGTACTTC
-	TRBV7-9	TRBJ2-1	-	CASSSGTGRSYNEQFF	TGTGCCAGCAGCTCTGGGACTGGCCGCTCCTACAATGAGCAGTTCTTC
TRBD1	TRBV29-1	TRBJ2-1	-	CSVLNRGRQGSYNEQFF	TGCAGCGTCCTTAACAGGGGTCGGCAAGGGAGCTACAATGAGCAGTTCTTC
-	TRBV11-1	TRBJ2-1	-	CASSYRQISSYNEQFF	TGTGCCAGCAGCTATCGACAAATTAGCTCCTACAATGAGCAGTTCTTC
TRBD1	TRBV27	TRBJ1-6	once	CASSSTGLSPLHF	TGTGCCAGCAGTTCGACAGGGCTTTCACCCCTCCACTTT
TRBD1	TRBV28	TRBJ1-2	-	CASSLTTGFYGYTF	TGTGCCAGCAGTTTAACGACAGGGTTCTATGGCTACACCTTC
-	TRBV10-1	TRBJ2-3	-	CASSEIRGSRTQYF	TGCGCCAGCAGTGAGATAAGAGGCTCGAGGACGCAGTATTTT
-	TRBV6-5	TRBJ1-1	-	CASSYNTDEAFF	TGTGCCAGCAGTTACAACACCGATGAAGCTTTCTTT
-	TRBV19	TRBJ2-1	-	CASSIGGRGYNEQFF	TGTGCCAGTAGTATAGGTGGGAGGGGGTACAATGAGCAGTTCTTC
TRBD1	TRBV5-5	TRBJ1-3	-	CASSPDRAISSGNTIYF	TGTGCCAGCAGCCCTGACAGGGCCATTAGCTCTGGAAACACCATATATTTT
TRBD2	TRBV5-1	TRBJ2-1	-	CASSPLAGGSNEQFF	TGCGCCAGCAGCCCCTTAGCGGGAGGAAGCAATGAGCAGTTCTTC
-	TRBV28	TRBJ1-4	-	CASSLGGRPNEKLFF	TGTGCCAGCAGTTTAGGGGGCAGGCCTAATGAAAAACTGTTTTTT
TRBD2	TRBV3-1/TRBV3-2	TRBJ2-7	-	CASSQSLAADYEQYF	TGTGCCAGCAGCCAATCCCTAGCGGCTGATTACGAGCAGTACTTC
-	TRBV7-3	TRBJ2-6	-	CASSPGSLSGANVLTF	TGTGCCAGCAGCCCCGGGTCTCTCTCTGGGGCCAACGTCCTGACTTTC
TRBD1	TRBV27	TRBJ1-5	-	CASTRRYGQGRSFLQPQHF	TGTGCCAGCACCCGAAGATATGGACAGGGCCGCTCCTTCCTCCAGCCCCAGCATTTT
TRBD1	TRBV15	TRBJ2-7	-	CATRPITGQGSNEQYF	TGTGCCACCAGACCGATAACTGGACAGGGGTCCAACGAGCAGTACTTC
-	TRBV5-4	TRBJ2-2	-	CASSRAGEGELFF	TGTGCCAGCAGCCGAGCAGGCGAGGGGGAGCTGTTTTTT
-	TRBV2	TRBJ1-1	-	CASSEALGANTEAFF	TGTGCCAGCAGTGAAGCGCTTGGGGCGAACACTGAAGCTTTCTTT
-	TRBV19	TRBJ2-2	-	CATPDTGELFF	TGTGCCACCCCCGACACCGGGGAGCTGTTTTTT
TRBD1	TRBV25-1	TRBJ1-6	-	CASSGQGALGSPLHF	TGTGCCAGCAGTGGACAGGGGGCATTAGGTTCACCCCTCCACTTT
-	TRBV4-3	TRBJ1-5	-	CASSPGSGVREPQHF	TGCGCCAGCAGCCCGGGGAGCGGGGTCCGGGAACCCCAGCATTTT
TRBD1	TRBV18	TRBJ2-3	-	CASSLDRGGTDTQYF	TGTGCCAGCTCACTGGACAGGGGAGGCACAGATACGCAGTATTTT
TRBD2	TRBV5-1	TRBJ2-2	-	CASRRVPGLAGDGELFF	TGCGCCAGCAGACGGGTCCCGGGACTAGCGGGAGACGGGGAGCTGTTTTTT
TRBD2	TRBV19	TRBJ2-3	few	CAISGIADTQYF	TGTGCCATTAGCGGGATTGCAGATACGCAGTATTTT
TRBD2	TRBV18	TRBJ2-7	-	CASSPFLREASYEQYF	TGTGCCAGCTCACCGTTCTTGCGGGAGGCTTCCTACGAGCAGTACTTC
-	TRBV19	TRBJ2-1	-	CASSTGSISYNEQFF	TGTGCCAGTAGTACAGGATCGATCTCGTACAATGAGCAGTTCTTC
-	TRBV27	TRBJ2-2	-	CASSSLRGPNTGELFF	TGTGCCAGCAGTTCCCTCAGGGGTCCGAACACCGGGGAGCTGTTTTTT
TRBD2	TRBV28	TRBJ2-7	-	CASSLRLAGVYEQYF	TGTGCCAGCAGTTTAAGGCTAGCGGGGGTCTACGAGCAGTACTTC
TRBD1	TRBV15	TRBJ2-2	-	CATSATGENTGELFF	TGTGCCACCAGCGCCACAGGGGAGAACACCGGGGAGCTGTTTTTT
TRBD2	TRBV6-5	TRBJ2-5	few	CASRGLAGLETQYF	TGTGCCAGCAGGGGACTAGCGGGACTAGAGACCCAGTACTTC
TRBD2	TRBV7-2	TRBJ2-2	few	CASSKGLAGVGELFF	TGTGCCAGCAGCAAGGGACTAGCGGGAGTCGGGGAGCTGTTTTTT
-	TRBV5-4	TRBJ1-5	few	CASSSSPLQGQPQHF	TGTGCCAGCAGCTCCTCACCCCTTCAGGGTCAGCCCCAGCATTTT
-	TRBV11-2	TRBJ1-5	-	CASSPGGANQPQHF	TGTGCCAGCAGTCCCGGGGGGGCGAATCAGCCCCAGCATTTT
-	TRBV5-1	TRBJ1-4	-	CASSWGDRTTNEKLFF	TGCGCCAGCAGCTGGGGGGACCGAACAACTAATGAAAAACTGTTTTTT
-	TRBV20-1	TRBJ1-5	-	CSASKQGRQPQHF	TGCAGTGCTAGTAAGCAGGGGAGACAGCCCCAGCATTTT
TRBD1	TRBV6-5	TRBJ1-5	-	CASSTTGHNQPQHF	TGTGCCAGCAGCACGACAGGGCACAATCAGCCCCAGCATTTT